Included here is one TCR beta chain sequence, with context. Antigen unknown. The sample is drawn from a study of graft-versus-host responses after intestinal transplantation. The table came from immunoSEQ multiplex PCR; TCRdb's copy has only in-frame clones and leaves some out. The table lists around 90,000 clones, about nine tenths of them singletons. The CDR3 length is 14 residues. Germline V gene data show CDR1 as SGHVS and CDR2 as FQNEAQ. Between the trimmed V and J ends, which lost 8 bases and 3 bases, there was a span of 16 bases. This clonotype was sampled from a human donor who received an intestinal transplant. The material was unstimulated CD4+ T cells sorted from spleen or lymph node cells, obtained before intestinal transplant. The chain links TRBV7-8 to TRBJ2-5; D not certain. CDR3 residues: CASVRLDYKETQYF. DNA for the CDR3: TGTGCCAGCGTCCGCCTGGATTACAAAGAGACCCAGTACTTC.